Presented here are 7 T cell receptor delta chains from one specimen sequenced in a study of gamma-delta chains in newborns, infants, children. TCRdb re-called the reads via CATT. Of 5,000 or so delta-chain clones in the sample, around 3% were seen once. Input material: blood. The receptors were gathered from a child who was a newborn, infant or young child, either healthy, febrile or measles-vaccinated (not recorded which).

This clone occurred a few times. One junction end does not reproduce the germline sequence, and a read error may be involved. The V call is TRDV2, the J call TRDJ1; 8 bases match TRDD3. Germline V lookup: CDR1 GEAIGNYY, CDR2 EKD. The CDR3 is made up of 13 amino acids. The CDR3: CACDGIRTDKPIF. The DNA for the CDR3 is TGTGCCTGTGACGGGATACGCACCGATAAACCCATCTTT.

This clone was detected only a few times. The chain recombines TRDV2 with TRDJ3; 11 bases fit TRDD3. The J gene, left out of TCRdb, was set here by checking the DNA against germline. With 1 base clipped from V and 0 bases from J, the junction kept 4 bases outside the gene matches. Germline lookup yields CDR1 GEAIGNYY and CDR2 EKD. The CDR3 totals 19 residues. The CDR3 DNA reads TGTGCCTGTGACACTGGGGGATACGCGGGCTCCTGGGACACCCGACAGATGTTTTTC. Encoded protein: CACDTGGYAGSWDTRQMFF.

This clone appeared a few times. The rearrangement uses TRDV2 and TRDJ3; 10 positions match TRDD3. The CDR3 has 19 residues. Germline values: CDR1 GEAIGNYY, CDR2 EKD. V trimming: 2 bases; J trimming: 0 bases; junction bases outside the gene matches: 6. The CDR3 coding sequence is TGTGCCTGTGACAAAATACTGGGGGATCGCTCCTGGGACACCCGACAGATGTTTTTC. Translated, it gives CACDKILGDRSWDTRQMFF.

This clone was recorded a few times. Possible read error: a much larger clone is one base away. Different DNA sequences within this sample yield the same CDR3. The rearrangement links TRDV2 to TRDJ3; 11 bases fit TRDD3. Germline V gives CDR1 GEAIGNYY, CDR2 EKD. V lost 3 bases, J lost 0 bases, and 3 bases stayed unmatched. This CDR3 has 18 residues. The CDR3: CACDLLGDSSWDTRQMFF. Written as DNA, the CDR3 is TGTGCCTGTGACTTACTGGGGGATAGCTCCTGGGACACCCGACAGATGTTTTTC.

This clone was counted a few times. Sequence at one end of the junction differs from germline and may be a read error. The chain recombines TRDV2 with TRDJ1; 10 bases agree with TRDD3. Per the germline V gene, CDR1 is GEAIGNYY and CDR2 is EKD. The CDR3 is 17 amino acids. CDR3 DNA: TGTGCCTTTGACACCAGACTGGGGGATCGGTACACCGATAAACTCATCTTT. Protein product: CAFDTRLGDRYTDKLIF.

The V call is TRDV2, the J call TRDJ2, with TRDD3 identical over 13 bases. Per germline, CDR1 GEAIGNYY and CDR2 EKD. Trimming removed 3 bases from V and 2 bases from J; junction bases left unmatched: 5. This CDR3 region has 17 residues. The CDR3 DNA is TGTGCCTGTGACCTACTGGGGGATACGGTCTTGACAGCACAACTCTTCTTT. Protein: CACDLLGDTVLTAQLFF.

This clone has only a few counts. With a far larger clone one base away, a read error is the likely cause. The chain combines TRDV2 with TRDJ3, with 9 bases matching TRDD3. The CDR3 totals 17 residues. Germline V gene lookup returns CDR1 GEAIGNYY and CDR2 EKD. The DNA for the CDR3 is TGTGCCTGTGACTACTGGGGGAGCTCCTGGGGCACCCGACAGATGTTTTTC. Protein: CACDYWGSSWGTRQMFF.